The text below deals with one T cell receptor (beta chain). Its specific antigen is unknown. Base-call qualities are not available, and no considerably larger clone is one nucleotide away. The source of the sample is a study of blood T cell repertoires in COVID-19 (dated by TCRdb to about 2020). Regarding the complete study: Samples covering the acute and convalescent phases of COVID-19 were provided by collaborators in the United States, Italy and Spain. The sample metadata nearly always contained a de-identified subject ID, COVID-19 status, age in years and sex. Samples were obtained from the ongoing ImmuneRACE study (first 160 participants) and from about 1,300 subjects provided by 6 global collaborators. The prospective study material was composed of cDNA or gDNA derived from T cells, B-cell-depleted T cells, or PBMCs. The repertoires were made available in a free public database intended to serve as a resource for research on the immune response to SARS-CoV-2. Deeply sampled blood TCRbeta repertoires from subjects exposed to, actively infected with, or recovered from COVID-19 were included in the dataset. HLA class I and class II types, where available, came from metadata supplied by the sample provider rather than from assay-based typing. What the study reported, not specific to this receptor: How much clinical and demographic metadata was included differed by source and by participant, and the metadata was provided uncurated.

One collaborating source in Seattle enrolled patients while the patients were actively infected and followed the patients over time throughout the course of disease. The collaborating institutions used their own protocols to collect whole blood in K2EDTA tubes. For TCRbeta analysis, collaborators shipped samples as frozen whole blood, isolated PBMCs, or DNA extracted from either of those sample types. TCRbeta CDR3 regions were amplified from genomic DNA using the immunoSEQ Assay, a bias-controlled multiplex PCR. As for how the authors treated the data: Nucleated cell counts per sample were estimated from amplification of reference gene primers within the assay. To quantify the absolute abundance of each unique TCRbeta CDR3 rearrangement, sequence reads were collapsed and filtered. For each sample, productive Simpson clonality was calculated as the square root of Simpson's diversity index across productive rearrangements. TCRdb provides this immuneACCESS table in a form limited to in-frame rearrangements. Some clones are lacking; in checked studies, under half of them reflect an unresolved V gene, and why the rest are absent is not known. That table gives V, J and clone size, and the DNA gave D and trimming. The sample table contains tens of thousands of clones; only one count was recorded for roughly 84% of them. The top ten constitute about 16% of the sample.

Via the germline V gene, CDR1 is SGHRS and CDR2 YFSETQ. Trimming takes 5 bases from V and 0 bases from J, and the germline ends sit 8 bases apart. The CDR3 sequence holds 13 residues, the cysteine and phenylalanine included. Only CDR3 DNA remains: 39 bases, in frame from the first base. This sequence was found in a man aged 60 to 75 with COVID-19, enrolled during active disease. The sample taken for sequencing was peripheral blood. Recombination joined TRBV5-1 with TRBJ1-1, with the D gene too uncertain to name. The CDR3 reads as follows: CASSPDMNTEAFF. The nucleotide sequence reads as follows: TGCGCCAGCAGTCCCGACATGAACACTGAAGCTTTCTTT.